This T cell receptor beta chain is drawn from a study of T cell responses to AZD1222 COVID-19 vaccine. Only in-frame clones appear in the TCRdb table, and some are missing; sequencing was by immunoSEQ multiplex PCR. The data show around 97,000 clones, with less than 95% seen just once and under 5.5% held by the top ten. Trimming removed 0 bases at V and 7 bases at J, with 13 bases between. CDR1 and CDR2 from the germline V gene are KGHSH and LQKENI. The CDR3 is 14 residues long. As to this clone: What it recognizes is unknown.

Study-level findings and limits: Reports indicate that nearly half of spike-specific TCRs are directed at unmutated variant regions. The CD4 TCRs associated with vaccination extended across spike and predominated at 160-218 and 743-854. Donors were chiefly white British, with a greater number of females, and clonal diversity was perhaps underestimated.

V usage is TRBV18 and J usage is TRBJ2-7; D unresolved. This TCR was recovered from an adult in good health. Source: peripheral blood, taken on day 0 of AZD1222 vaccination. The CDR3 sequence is CASSPPGSLGEQYF. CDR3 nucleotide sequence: TGTGCCAGCTCACCACCAGGCTCCCTAGGGGAGCAGTACTTC. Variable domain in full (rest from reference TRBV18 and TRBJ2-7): NAGVMQNPRHLVRRRGQEARLRCSPMKGHSHVYWYRQLPEEGLKFMVYLQKENIIDESGMPKERFSAEFPKEGPSILRIQQVVRGDSAAYFCASSPPGSLGEQYFGPGTRLTVT.